This T cell receptor (beta chain) was sequenced for a study of memory CD4+ T cells and cytomegalovirus serostatus. Study summary: Healthy Belgian adult donors included about nine CMV-positive and approximately 25 CMV-negative people. Study-wide results and caveats: CMV serostatus prediction reached median AUC about 0.96, or 0.93 with US-trained model. CD4+ memory repertoires contained about two fifths of the roughly 150 reported CMV TCRbeta sequences. The CMV-associated TCR signature appears largely within the CD4+ memory repertoire.

Single viable CD3+CD4+CD8-CD45RO+ cells were sorted as the memory CD4+ T cells. This CDR3 comprises 14 residues. From germline, CDR1 is MNHEY and CDR2 SVGAGI. V was pared by 10 bases and J by 0 bases, with 16 bases between. Clones were read by immunoSEQ multiplex PCR, and TCRdb kept only the in-frame ones, dropping some. The table has 75,000 to 95,000 clones, over 80% seen once. In regard to this clone: Antigen: not known.

This chain joins TRBV6-5 and TRBJ2-7; tentatively, D is TRBD1 or TRBD2 (5 bases each). Sequenced: memory CD4+ T cells from blood. The source is an adult in good health and CMV-seronegative. As DNA, the CDR3 is TGTGCCACCTCGAGGGGTCCGTCCTCCTACGAGCAGTACTTC. Amino acids: CATSRGPSSYEQYF.